The rows below give T cell receptor beta chains drawn from one sample of a study of identical twins. Each CDR3 protein gets one entry after TCRdb re-called the 5' RACE reads with MiXCR. The table has more than 1.5 million distinct CDR3 sequences, around 29% seen once; the top ten hold around 0.25%. Sample: cord blood. The receptors were gathered from a newborn girl in good health. Both conserved end residues are trimmed from each CDR3. A D gene is named only where the DNA matches it firmly.

d_call: .
j_call: TRBJ2-2
v_call: TRBV5-1
cdr3_aa: ASSLAAQTNTGELF

d_call: TRBD2
j_call: TRBJ2-3
v_call: TRBV5-1
cdr3_aa: ASSLGRPSGRPDTQY

d_call: .
j_call: .
v_call: TRBV29-1
cdr3_aa: SVVRGRGIQY

d_call: TRBD1
j_call: TRBJ2-1
v_call: TRBV7-9
cdr3_aa: ASTLLTGDYEQF

d_call: TRBD1
j_call: TRBJ2-4
v_call: TRBV20-1
cdr3_aa: SAPLSGGAKNIQY

d_call: TRBD2
j_call: TRBJ2-7
v_call: TRBV12-3/TRBV12-4
cdr3_aa: ASSPGTRHHNEQY

d_call: TRBD1
j_call: TRBJ2-7
v_call: TRBV24-1
cdr3_aa: ATSESGTGGDEQY

d_call: .
j_call: TRBJ2-5
v_call: TRBV29-1
cdr3_aa: SALKGQRTLVGNEQY

d_call: .
j_call: TRBJ1-2
v_call: TRBV13
cdr3_aa: ASSLGLDNYGYT

d_call: TRBD2
j_call: TRBJ2-7
v_call: TRBV28
cdr3_aa: ASSPAGDTGNEQY

d_call: TRBD1
j_call: TRBJ2-3
v_call: TRBV3-1
cdr3_aa: ASSRIYWDRGSTDTQY

d_call: .
j_call: TRBJ1-2
v_call: TRBV7-9
cdr3_aa: ASSTLAGPPNYGYT

d_call: .
j_call: TRBJ2-1
v_call: TRBV4-1
cdr3_aa: ASSSWLAAYNEQF

d_call: .
j_call: TRBJ2-3
v_call: TRBV20-1
cdr3_aa: SAGPTSTDTQY

d_call: TRBD2
j_call: .
v_call: TRBV24-1
cdr3_aa: ATSGTLAEAYNEQY

d_call: .
j_call: TRBJ2-3
v_call: TRBV6-2/TRBV6-3
cdr3_aa: ASSPRLQGTDTQY

d_call: .
j_call: TRBJ2-5
v_call: TRBV4-2
cdr3_aa: ASSQDSWVGETQY

d_call: .
j_call: TRBJ2-4
v_call: TRBV6-2/TRBV6-3
cdr3_aa: ASSYGGAIQY

d_call: .
j_call: TRBJ2-4
v_call: TRBV28
cdr3_aa: ASSPRDMGRAKNIQY

d_call: .
j_call: TRBJ2-2
v_call: TRBV28
cdr3_aa: ASSLWANREKNTGELF

d_call: .
j_call: .
v_call: TRBV3-1
cdr3_aa: ASSQDTRGSYNEQY

d_call: TRBD2
j_call: TRBJ2-1
v_call: TRBV7-9
cdr3_aa: ASSLSGLAGGRYNEQF

d_call: TRBD2
j_call: TRBJ2-1
v_call: TRBV11-2
cdr3_aa: ASTRGGNYNEQF

d_call: .
j_call: TRBJ2-2
v_call: TRBV12-3/TRBV12-4
cdr3_aa: ASSLAFRSGTGELF

d_call: .
j_call: TRBJ1-6
v_call: TRBV20-1
cdr3_aa: SARDSTRNSPLH

d_call: TRBD2
j_call: TRBJ2-1
v_call: TRBV7-8
cdr3_aa: ASSLGRERNNEQF

d_call: .
j_call: TRBJ2-7
v_call: TRBV19
cdr3_aa: ASSIVGNEQY

d_call: TRBD1
j_call: TRBJ1-5
v_call: TRBV6-1
cdr3_aa: ASSRDRVSNQPQH

d_call: TRBD1
j_call: TRBJ1-1
v_call: TRBV19
cdr3_aa: ASSIGDRVNTEAF

d_call: .
j_call: TRBJ1-3
v_call: TRBV29-1
cdr3_aa: SVLRDGSSGNTIY

d_call: TRBD2
j_call: TRBJ2-5
v_call: TRBV7-9
cdr3_aa: ASSPTSGIETQY

d_call: TRBD1
j_call: TRBJ2-1
v_call: TRBV6-1
cdr3_aa: ASSESQGRNEQF

d_call: .
j_call: TRBJ2-1
v_call: TRBV20-1
cdr3_aa: SARLRDKQF

d_call: .
j_call: TRBJ2-7
v_call: TRBV20-1
cdr3_aa: SARAAVGDEQY

d_call: .
j_call: TRBJ2-1
v_call: TRBV12-3/TRBV12-4
cdr3_aa: ASRTPTYNEQF

d_call: TRBD1
j_call: TRBJ1-2
v_call: TRBV6-5
cdr3_aa: ASSWDRAGYT

d_call: .
j_call: TRBJ1-6
v_call: TRBV29-1
cdr3_aa: SVGSSYNSPLH

d_call: .
j_call: TRBJ1-1
v_call: TRBV6-1
cdr3_aa: ASSEIRDIEAF

d_call: .
j_call: TRBJ2-1
v_call: TRBV7-2
cdr3_aa: ASSFTSLNYNEQF

d_call: .
j_call: TRBJ2-7
v_call: TRBV20-1
cdr3_aa: SARLGARAYEQY

d_call: TRBD1
j_call: TRBJ1-5
v_call: TRBV27
cdr3_aa: ASSFGGQGYQPQH

d_call: .
j_call: TRBJ2-5
v_call: TRBV29-1
cdr3_aa: SVRPRNEQY